This TCR beta chain was recovered during a study of cytomegalovirus exposure and HLA in healthy donors. PCR employed 60 Vbeta and 13 Jbeta primers. The repertoire was sequenced with immunoSEQ multiplex PCR; TCRdb's copy has only in-frame clones and lacks some. The sample records around 120,000 clones, roughly 80% being singletons. The germline V gene encodes CDR1 MGHRA and CDR2 YSYEKL. The CDR3 consists of 12 residues. The germline V and J ends were trimmed by 2 bases and 5 bases, with 4 bases remaining between them. The source is a woman between 40 and 55 years old in good health and CMV-seronegative. J is TRBJ2-1 and V is TRBV4-1; D uncertain. The material sequenced was PBMCs. For the CDR3, the DNA is TGCGCCAGCAGCCAAACTAACAATGAGCAGTTCTTC. This sequence encodes CASSQTNNEQFF.